This T cell receptor (beta chain) was identified during a study of identifying expanded T cells in peripheral blood. The germline gives CDR1 LNHDA, CDR2 SQIVND (reference sequence). V dropped 8 bases and J dropped 2; count of bases not matched to a gene: 8. The CDR3 extends over 14 amino acids. Sequencing was performed with immunoSEQ multiplex PCR; in TCRdb, only in-frame clones are kept and a portion is missing. The data contain tens of thousands of clones, more than 75% of them singletons. Healthy donors had no documented immune events, such as infections, while sampled. Remarks on this clone: Its target is not known.

Study-wide findings and caveats: Roughly 1.1 clones differed between technical replicates, versus around 15 and 19 over time. Across healthy donors, higher total template counts meant significantly greater approximately two-week count variance.

This TCR came from a person between 18 and 75 years old in good health. Sequencing was performed on blood. The chain links TRBV19 to TRBJ1-2, with 7 bases that match TRBD1. The chain's CDR3 is CASRGTELNYGYTF. In DNA form, the CDR3 reads TGTGCCAGTCGGGGGACAGAACTAAACTATGGCTACACCTTC.